This T cell receptor beta chain was found in a study of OX40 agonist ivuxolimab in advanced cancers. Study-level background: The treatment was a fully human IgG2 OX40 agonist, ivuxolimab. Study-level results: CD8+ T cells averaged more expanded clones than CD4+. Clonal expansion from baseline to week 6 occurred in both CD4+ and CD8+ T cells. Individuals who were partial responders at 0.1-3.0 mg/kg had clonal expansion that ranked among the lowest.

CDR1 and CDR2 (germline): SQVTM, ANQGSEA. This CDR3 contains 13 residues. Trimming removed 3 bases at V and 5 bases at J, with 12 bases between. This table comes from immunoSEQ multiplex PCR, and its TCRdb copy is limited to in-frame clones, with some not included. The sample yields 55,000 to 70,000 clones, approximately 80% seen once. This clone showed up just a few times. Its antigen is not known. The gene calls are TRBV29-1 and TRBJ2-3; no reliable D call. This sequence was found in an adult with an advanced solid tumor such as melanoma, head and neck, liver or kidney cancer. This specimen was CD4+ or CD8+ T cells sorted from blood, taken in a trial of the OX40 agonist ivuxolimab. The CDR3 sequence: CSVEGQDGDTQYF. CDR3 nucleotides: TGCAGCGTTGAGGGTCAGGACGGAGATACGCAGTATTTT.